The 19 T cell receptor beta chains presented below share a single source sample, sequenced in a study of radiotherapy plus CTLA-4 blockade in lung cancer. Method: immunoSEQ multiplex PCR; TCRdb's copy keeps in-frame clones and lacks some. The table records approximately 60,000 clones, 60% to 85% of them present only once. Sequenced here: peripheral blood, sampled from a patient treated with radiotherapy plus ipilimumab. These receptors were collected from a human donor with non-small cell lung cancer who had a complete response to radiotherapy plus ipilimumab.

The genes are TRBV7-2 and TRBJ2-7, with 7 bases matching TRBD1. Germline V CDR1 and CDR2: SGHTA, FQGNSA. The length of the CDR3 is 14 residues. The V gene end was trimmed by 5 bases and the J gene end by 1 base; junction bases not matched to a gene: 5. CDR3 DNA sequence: TGTGCCAGCAGCCTCGGGACAGAGTCCTACGAGCAGTACGTC. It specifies CASSLGTESYEQYV.

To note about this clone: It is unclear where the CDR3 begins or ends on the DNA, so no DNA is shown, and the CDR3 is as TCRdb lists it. CDR3 region: CASSLGVGRGSLYV. V gene TRBV27 combines with J gene TRBJ2-7; the table's D call TRBD1 went unverified against the DNA. Termini included, the CDR3 measures 14 amino acids. From germline, CDR1 is MNHEY and CDR2 SMNVEV (reference sequence).

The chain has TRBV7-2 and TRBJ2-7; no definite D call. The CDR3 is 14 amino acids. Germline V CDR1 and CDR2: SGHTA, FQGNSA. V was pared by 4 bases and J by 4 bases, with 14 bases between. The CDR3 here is CASSSPIGKYEQYF. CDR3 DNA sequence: TGTGCCAGCAGCTCCCCGATAGGGAAATACGAGCAGTACTTC.

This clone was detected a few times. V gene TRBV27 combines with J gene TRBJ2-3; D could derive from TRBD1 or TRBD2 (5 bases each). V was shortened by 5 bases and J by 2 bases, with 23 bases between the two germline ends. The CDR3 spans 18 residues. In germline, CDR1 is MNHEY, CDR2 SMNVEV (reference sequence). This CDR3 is CASSRSRDPWPTTDTQYF. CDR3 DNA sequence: TGTGCCAGCAGTAGATCCCGGGACCCCTGGCCCACCACAGATACGCAGTATTTT.

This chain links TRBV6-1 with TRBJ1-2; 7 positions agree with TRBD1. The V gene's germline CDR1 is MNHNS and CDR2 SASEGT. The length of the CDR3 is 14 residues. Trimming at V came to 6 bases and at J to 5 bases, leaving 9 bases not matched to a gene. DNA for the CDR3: TGTGCCAGCAGCTACAGGGGCCAAAGATATGGCTACACCTTC. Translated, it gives CASSYRGQRYGYTF.

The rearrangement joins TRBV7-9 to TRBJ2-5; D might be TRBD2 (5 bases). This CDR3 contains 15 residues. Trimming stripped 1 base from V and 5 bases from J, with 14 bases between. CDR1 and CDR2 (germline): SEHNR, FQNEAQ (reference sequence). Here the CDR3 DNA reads TGTGCCAGCAGCTTAGACGGCCTAGCTCGGGAGACCCAGTACTTC. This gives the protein CASSLDGLARETQYF.

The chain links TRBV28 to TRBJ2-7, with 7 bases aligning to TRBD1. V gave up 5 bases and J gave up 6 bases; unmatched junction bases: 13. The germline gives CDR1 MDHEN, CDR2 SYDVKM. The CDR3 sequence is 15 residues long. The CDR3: CASSPTGTAYLEQYV. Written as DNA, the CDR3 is TGTGCCAGCAGTCCTACCGGGACAGCCTATCTCGAGCAGTACGTC.

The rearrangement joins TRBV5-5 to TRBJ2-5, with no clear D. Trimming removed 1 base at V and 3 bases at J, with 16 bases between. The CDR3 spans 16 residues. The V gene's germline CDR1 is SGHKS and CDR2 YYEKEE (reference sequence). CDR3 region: CASSLRPLRTEETQYF. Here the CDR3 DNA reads TGTGCCAGCAGCTTGAGACCACTTAGGACCGAAGAGACCCAGTACTTC. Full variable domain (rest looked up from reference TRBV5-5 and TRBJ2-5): DAGVTQSPTHLIKTRGQQVTLRCSPISGHKSVSWYQQVLGQGPQFIFQYYEKEERGRGNFPDRFSARQFPNYSSELNVNALLLGDSALYLCASSLRPLRTEETQYFGPGTRLLVL.

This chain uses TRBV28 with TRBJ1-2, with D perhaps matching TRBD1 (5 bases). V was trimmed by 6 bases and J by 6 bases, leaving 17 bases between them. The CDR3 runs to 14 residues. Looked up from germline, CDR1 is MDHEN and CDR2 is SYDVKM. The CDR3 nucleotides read TGTGCCAGCAGCGACCCCGGGGGGTCCGATGGCTACACCTTC. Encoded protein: CASSDPGGSDGYTF.

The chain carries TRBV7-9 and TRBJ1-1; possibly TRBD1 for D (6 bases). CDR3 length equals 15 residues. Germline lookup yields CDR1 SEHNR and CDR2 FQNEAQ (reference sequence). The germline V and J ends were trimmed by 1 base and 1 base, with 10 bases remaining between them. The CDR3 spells CASSLVGGPNTEAFF. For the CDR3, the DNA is TGTGCCAGCAGCTTAGTAGGGGGGCCGAACACTGAAGCTTTCTTT. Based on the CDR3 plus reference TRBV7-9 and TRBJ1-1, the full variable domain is DTGVSQNPRHKITKRGQNVTFRCDPISEHNRLYWYRQTLGQGPEFLTYFQNEAQLEKSRLLSDRFSAERPKGSFSTLEIQRTEQGDSAMYLCASSLVGGPNTEAFFGQGTRLTVV.

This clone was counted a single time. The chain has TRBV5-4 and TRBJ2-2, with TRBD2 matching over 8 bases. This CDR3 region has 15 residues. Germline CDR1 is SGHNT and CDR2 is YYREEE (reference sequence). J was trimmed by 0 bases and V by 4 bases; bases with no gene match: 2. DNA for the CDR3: TGTGCCAGCAGCATAGCGGGAACGAACACCGGGGAGCTGTTTTTT. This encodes CASSIAGTNTGELFF.

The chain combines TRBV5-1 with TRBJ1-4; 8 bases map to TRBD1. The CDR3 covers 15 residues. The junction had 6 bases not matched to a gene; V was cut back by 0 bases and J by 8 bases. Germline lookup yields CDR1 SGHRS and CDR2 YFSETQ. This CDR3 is CASSLGGTGGEKLFF. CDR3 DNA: TGCGCCAGCAGCTTGGGAGGGACAGGAGGGGAAAAACTGTTTTTT.

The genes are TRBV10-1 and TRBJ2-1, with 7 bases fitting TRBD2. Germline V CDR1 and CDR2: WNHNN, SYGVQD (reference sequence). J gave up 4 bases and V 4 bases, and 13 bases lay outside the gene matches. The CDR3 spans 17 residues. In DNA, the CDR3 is TGCGCCAGCAGTGCCTTTTTGGCGGGGGAGACGTACAATGAGCAGTTCTTC. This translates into CASSAFLAGETYNEQFF.

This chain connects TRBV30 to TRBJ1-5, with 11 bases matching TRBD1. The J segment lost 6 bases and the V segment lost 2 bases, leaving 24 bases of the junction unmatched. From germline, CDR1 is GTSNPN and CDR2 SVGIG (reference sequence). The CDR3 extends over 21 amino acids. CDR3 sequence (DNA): TGTGCCTGGAGTATGGGACAGGGGGTCTATAGTAAGATCGGAGTATTTCAGCCCCAGCATTTT. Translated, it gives CAWSMGQGVYSKIGVFQPQHF.

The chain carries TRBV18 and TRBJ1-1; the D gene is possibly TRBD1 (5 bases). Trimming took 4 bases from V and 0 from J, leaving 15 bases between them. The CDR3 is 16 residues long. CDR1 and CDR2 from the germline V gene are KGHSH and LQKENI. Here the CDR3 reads CASSREAGTMNTEAFF. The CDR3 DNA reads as TGTGCCAGCTCACGCGAAGCAGGGACCATGAACACTGAAGCTTTCTTT. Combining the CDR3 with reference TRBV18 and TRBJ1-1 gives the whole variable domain NAGVMQNPRHLVRRRGQEARLRCSPMKGHSHVYWYRQLPEEGLKFMVYLQKENIIDESGMPKERFSAEFPKEGPSILRIQQVVRGDSAAYFCASSREAGTMNTEAFFGQGTRLTVV.

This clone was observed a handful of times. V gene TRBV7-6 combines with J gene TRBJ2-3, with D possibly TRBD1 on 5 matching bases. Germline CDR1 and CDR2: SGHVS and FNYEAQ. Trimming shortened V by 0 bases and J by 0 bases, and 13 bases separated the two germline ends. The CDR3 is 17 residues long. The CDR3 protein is CASSLAGAKTSTDTQYF. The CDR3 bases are TGTGCCAGCAGCTTAGCAGGGGCCAAGACTAGCACAGATACGCAGTATTTT.

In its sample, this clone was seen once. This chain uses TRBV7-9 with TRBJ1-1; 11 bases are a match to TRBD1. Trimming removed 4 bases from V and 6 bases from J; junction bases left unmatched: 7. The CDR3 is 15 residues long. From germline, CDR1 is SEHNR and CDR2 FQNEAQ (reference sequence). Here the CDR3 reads CASSSSGTGGAEAFF. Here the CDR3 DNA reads TGTGCCAGCAGCTCTAGCGGGACAGGGGGAGCTGAAGCTTTCTTT.

The CDR3 sequence: CASSLGGASGSETQYF. DNA of the CDR3: TGTGCCAGCAGCTTGGGTGGGGCTAGCGGGAGTGAGACCCAGTACTTC. This chain connects TRBV7-2 to TRBJ2-5; 10 bases align to TRBD2. Germline-derived CDR1 and CDR2 are SGHTA and FQGNSA. V was pared by 3 bases and J by 5 bases, with 9 bases of the junction left unmatched. This CDR3 has 16 amino acids.

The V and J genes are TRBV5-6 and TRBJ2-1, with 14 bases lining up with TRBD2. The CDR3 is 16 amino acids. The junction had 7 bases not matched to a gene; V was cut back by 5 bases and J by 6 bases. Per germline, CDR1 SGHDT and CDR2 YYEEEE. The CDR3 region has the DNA TGTGCCAGCAGTCCCCAGACTAGCGGGGGGGGCAATGAGCAGTTCTTC. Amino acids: CASSPQTSGGGNEQFF.